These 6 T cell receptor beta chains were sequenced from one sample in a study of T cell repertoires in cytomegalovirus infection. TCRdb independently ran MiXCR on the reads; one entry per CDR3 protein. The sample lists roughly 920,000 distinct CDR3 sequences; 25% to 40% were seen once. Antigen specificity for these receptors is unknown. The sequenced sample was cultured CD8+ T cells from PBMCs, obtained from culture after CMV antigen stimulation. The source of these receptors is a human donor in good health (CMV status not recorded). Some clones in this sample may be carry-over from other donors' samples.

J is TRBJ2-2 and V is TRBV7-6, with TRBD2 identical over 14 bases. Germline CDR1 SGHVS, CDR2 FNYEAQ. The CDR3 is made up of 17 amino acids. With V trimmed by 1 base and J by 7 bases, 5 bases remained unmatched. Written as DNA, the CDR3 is TGTGCCAGCAGCTTAGGGACTAGCGGGGGGCCCCACGGGGAGCTGTTTTTT. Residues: CASSLGTSGGPHGELFF.

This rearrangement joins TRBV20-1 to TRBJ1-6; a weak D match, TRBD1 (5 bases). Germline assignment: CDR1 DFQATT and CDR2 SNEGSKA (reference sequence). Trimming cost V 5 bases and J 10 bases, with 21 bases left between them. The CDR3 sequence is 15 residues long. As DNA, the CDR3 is TGCAGTGCTCCCGGCTGGGGACCGACTGGCTCACCCCTCCACTTT. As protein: CSAPGWGPTGSPLHF.

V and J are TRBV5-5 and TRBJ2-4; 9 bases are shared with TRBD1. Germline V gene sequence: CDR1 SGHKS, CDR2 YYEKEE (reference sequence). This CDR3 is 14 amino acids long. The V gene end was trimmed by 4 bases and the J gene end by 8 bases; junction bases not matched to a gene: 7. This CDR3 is CASSPGQGGDIQYF. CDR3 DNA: TGTGCCAGCAGCCCGGGACAGGGTGGTGACATTCAGTACTTC.

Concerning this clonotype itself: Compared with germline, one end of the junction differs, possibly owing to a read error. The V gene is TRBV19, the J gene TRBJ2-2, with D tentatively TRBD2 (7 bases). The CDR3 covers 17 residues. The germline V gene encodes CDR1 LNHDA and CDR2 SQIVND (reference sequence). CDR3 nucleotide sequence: TGTACCAGTACCCCGGTGGGGGGGCTCCCGAACACCGGGGAGCTGTTTTTT. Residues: CTSTPVGGLPNTGELFF.

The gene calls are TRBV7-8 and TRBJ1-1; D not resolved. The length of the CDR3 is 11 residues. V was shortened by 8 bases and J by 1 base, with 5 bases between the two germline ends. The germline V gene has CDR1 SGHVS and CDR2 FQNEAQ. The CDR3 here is CASHSNTEAFF. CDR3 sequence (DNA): TGTGCCAGCCACTCGAACACTGAAGCTTTCTTT. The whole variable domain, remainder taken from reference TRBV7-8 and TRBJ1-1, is GAGVSQSPRYKVAKRGQDVALRCDPISGHVSLFWYQQALGQGPEFLTYFQNEAQLDKSGLPSDRFFAERPEGSVSTLKIQRTQQEDSAVYLCASHSNTEAFFGQGTRLTVV.

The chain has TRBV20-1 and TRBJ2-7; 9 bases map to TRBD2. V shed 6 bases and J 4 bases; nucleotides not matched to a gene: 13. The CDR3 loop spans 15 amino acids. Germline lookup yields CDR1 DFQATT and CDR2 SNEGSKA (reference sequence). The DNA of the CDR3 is TGCAGTGCGCCACCCTTGCGGGGGGGACTTTACGAGCAGTACTTC. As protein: CSAPPLRGGLYEQYF.